A single T cell receptor (beta chain) is shown here with its context. Its target is unknown. This sample was included in a study of a mutant IDH1 vaccine in newly diagnosed glioma. For the study at large: Antecedent treatment encompassed radiotherapy, temozolomide, or their combination; the majority received both.

TCRdb's table, derived via immunoSEQ multiplex PCR, lists solely in-frame clones and lacks some. The sample contains tens of thousands of clones, about 87% of which appear only once. Time point in this sample: week 35, safety follow-up. In the vaccine, a single dose held 300 ug of the mutant IDH1 20-mer peptide, along with topical imiquimod. This clonotype was sampled from a man younger than 45 with glioma. The material sequenced was PBMCs, taken from a glioma patient whose treatment included an IDH1 peptide vaccine.

The CDR3 DNA reads TGTGCCAGCAGTTACAGGGACAGGTACACTGAAGCTTTCTTT. Translated: CASSYRDRYTEAFF. The chain joins TRBV6-9 to TRBJ1-1; the match to TRBD1 covers 8 bases. The CDR3 has 14 amino acids. Trimming at V came to 3 bases and at J to 3 bases, leaving 3 bases not matched to a gene. Germline values: CDR1 MNHGY, CDR2 SVAAGI.